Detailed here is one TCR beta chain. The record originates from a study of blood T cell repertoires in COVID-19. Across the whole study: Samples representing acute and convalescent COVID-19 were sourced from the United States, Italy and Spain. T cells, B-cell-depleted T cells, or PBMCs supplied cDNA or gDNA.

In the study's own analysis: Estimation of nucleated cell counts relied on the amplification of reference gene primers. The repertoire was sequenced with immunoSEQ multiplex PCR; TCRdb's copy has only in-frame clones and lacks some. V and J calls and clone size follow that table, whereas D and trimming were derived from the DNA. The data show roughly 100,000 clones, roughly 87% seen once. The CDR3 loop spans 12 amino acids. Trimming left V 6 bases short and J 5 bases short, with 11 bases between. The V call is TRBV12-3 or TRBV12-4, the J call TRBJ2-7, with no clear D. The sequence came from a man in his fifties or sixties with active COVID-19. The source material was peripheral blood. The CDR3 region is CASSYSPHEQYF. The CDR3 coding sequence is TGTGCCAGCAGCTATTCCCCCCACGAGCAGTACTTC.